One sample yielded the 24 T cell receptor beta chains listed below, sequenced in a study of somatic mutations in cytotoxic T cells in rheumatoid arthritis. TCRdb keeps only in-frame clones here, not all; method: immunoSEQ multiplex PCR. The top ten hold about a sixth of the sample, which has 7,000 to 9,500 clones, approximately 86% seen once. The sequenced sample was CD8+ T cells sorted from blood. The receptors come from a man aged 35 to 55 with rheumatoid arthritis.

The chain employs TRBV19 and TRBJ1-2; 7 bases are shared with TRBD1. This CDR3 has 14 residues. V was pared by 5 bases and J by 8 bases, with 11 bases of the junction left unmatched. CDR1 is LNHDA, CDR2 SQIVND, per germline (reference sequence). The CDR3, as DNA: TGTGCCAGTAGTTTCGGGACAGCCCCAGGGGGCTACACCTTC. This codes for CASSFGTAPGGYTF. The whole variable domain, remainder taken from reference TRBV19 and TRBJ1-2, is DGGITQSPKYLFRKEGQNVTLSCEQNLNHDAMYWYRQDPGQGLRLIYYSQIVNDFQKGDIAEGYSVSREKKESFPLTVTSAQKNPTAFYLCASSFGTAPGGYTFGSGTRLTVV.

The rearrangement uses TRBV11-2 and TRBJ2-1; D remains unclear. Germline assignment: CDR1 SGHAT and CDR2 FQNNGV. CDR3 length: 12 residues. Trimming took off 3 bases at V and 6 bases at J, with 6 bases between the two ends. CDR3 nucleotide sequence: TGTGCCAGCAGCTTCGTCAGCAATGAGCAGTTCTTC. Translation gives CASSFVSNEQFF.

In this sample, this clone turned up a few times. The CDR3 bases are TGTGCCAGCAGCTTAGAAGGACTAGCGGGGGCTTACAATGAGCAGTTCTTC. It encodes CASSLEGLAGAYNEQFF. The chain couples TRBV7-9 to TRBJ2-1, with TRBD2 identical over 13 bases. The CDR3 has 17 amino acids. V shed 1 base, J shed 4 bases, and the junction held 4 bases outside the gene matches. Germline-derived CDR1 and CDR2 are SEHNR and FQNEAQ (reference sequence). The variable domain in full, with the rest retrieved from reference TRBV7-9 and TRBJ2-1, is DTGVSQNPRHKITKRGQNVTFRCDPISEHNRLYWYRQTLGQGPEFLTYFQNEAQLEKSRLLSDRFSAERPKGSFSTLEIQRTEQGDSAMYLCASSLEGLAGAYNEQFFGPGTRLTVL.

This clone appeared once. The V and J genes are TRBV6-5 and TRBJ2-1; TRBD2 matches 11 bases. The CDR3 runs 15 residues. J gave up 3 bases and V 7 bases, and 5 bases lay outside the gene matches. In germline, CDR1 is MNHEY, CDR2 SVGAGI. CDR3 DNA sequence: TGTGCCAGCAAAATAGCGGGGGGGGACTACAATGAGCAGTTCTTC. Its protein product is CASKIAGGDYNEQFF.

V and J are TRBV6-6 and TRBJ2-1, with 8 nucleotides matching TRBD2. V was clipped by 0 bases and J by 3 bases; unmatched bases: 4. The CDR3 is 16 amino acids. Germline loops: CDR1 MNHNY, CDR2 SVGAGI (reference sequence). CDR3 sequence: CASSYSTGGDYNEQFF. The CDR3 bases are TGTGCCAGCAGTTACTCGACCGGGGGGGACTACAATGAGCAGTTCTTC.

In its sample, this clone was seen once. V gene TRBV28 combines with J gene TRBJ2-5, with 11 bases fitting TRBD2. Germline-derived CDR1 and CDR2 are MDHEN and SYDVKM. The trim removed 5 bases at V and 1 base at J, leaving 9 bases unmatched. The CDR3 is 17 amino acids. The DNA for the CDR3 is TGTGCCAGCAGTCTCCTTTCTAGCGGGGGGTCCCAAGAGACCCAGTACTTC. It encodes CASSLLSSGGSQETQYF.

The chain recombines TRBV7-8 with TRBJ2-3; no clear D gene. This CDR3 is 14 amino acids long. V gave up 5 bases and J gave up 1 base, with 10 bases separating them. Germline CDR1 and CDR2: SGHVS and FQNEAQ. Here the CDR3 reads CASSKIGRTDTQYF. The CDR3 DNA reads TGTGCCAGCAGCAAAATTGGGCGCACAGATACGCAGTATTTT.

V and J are TRBV7-9 and TRBJ1-3; no firm D call. The germline CDR1 and CDR2 sequences are SEHNR and FQNEAQ (reference sequence). The CDR3 consists of 14 residues. Trimming stripped 5 bases from V and 0 bases from J, with 8 bases between. DNA for the CDR3: TGTGCCAGCAGCGAAAGCCTCTCTGGAAACACCATATATTTT. Translated, it gives CASSESLSGNTIYF.

V and J are TRBV27 and TRBJ2-3, with 7 bases identical to TRBD2. CDR3 length: 15 amino acids. V dropped 5 bases and J dropped 0; count of bases not matched to a gene: 5. CDR1 and CDR2 (germline): MNHEY, SMNVEV (reference sequence). This chain's CDR3 is CASSLRGVSTDTQYF. The DNA of the CDR3 is TGTGCCAGCAGTCTCCGGGGGGTTAGCACAGATACGCAGTATTTT.

The chain employs TRBV29-1 and TRBJ2-2; D call uncertain. The germline V and J ends were trimmed by 1 base and 3 bases, with 9 bases remaining between them. CDR3 length: 14 amino acids. Germline V lookup: CDR1 SQVTM, CDR2 ANQGSEA. The CDR3 loop is CSVEVTSHTGELFF. The DNA for the CDR3 is TGCAGCGTTGAAGTCACGAGTCACACCGGGGAGCTGTTTTTT.

The chain combines TRBV6-5 with TRBJ1-2; 7 bases agree with TRBD1. This CDR3 contains 14 residues. CDR1 MNHEY and CDR2 SVGAGI come from the germline V gene. V lost 6 bases and J lost 2; bases outside the gene matches: 6. The CDR3 reads CASSSAGGNYGYTF. The CDR3 DNA sequence: TGTGCCAGCAGCTCAGCAGGGGGGAACTATGGCTACACCTTC.

CDR3 in DNA: TGTGCCAGCAGCTTAGCCGGGGGGGCATTAGATACGCAGTATTTT. Residues: CASSLAGGALDTQYF. This chain joins TRBV7-2 and TRBJ2-3; 8 nucleotides line up with TRBD2. Per germline, CDR1 SGHTA and CDR2 FQGNSA. The J segment lost 5 bases and the V segment lost 0 bases, leaving 4 bases of the junction unmatched. This CDR3 is built from 15 residues.

The chain links TRBV7-2 to TRBJ2-7; 9 bases align to TRBD2. Germline V gene sequence: CDR1 SGHTA, CDR2 FQGNSA. CDR3 length: 14 amino acids. Germline trimming cut 1 base from V and 6 bases from J; bases unmatched to any gene: 4. Written as DNA, the CDR3 is TGTGCCAGCAGCTTAGTTCTACTAGCGGGCGAGCAGTACTTC. Amino acid sequence: CASSLVLLAGEQYF.

This chain links TRBV6-5 with TRBJ1-2; possible D gene TRBD1, 5 bases. Germline CDR1 reads MNHEY; CDR2 reads SVGAGI. Deletions cut 0 bases from V and 0 bases from J, with 8 bases between. The CDR3 spans 15 residues. The CDR3 loop is CASSYSMTANYGYTF. As DNA, the CDR3 is TGTGCCAGCAGTTACTCGATGACAGCTAACTATGGCTACACCTTC.

This sequence joins TRBV18 and TRBJ2-7; D possibly corresponds to TRBD2 (7 bases). V gave up 2 bases and J gave up 7 bases, with 15 bases separating them. The CDR3 is made up of 14 amino acids. Germline CDR1 KGHSH, CDR2 LQKENI. CDR3 nucleotides: TGTGCCAGCTCACCATGGGGGGGCTCGGGGGAGCAGTACGTC. Its translation is CASSPWGGSGEQYV.

The J gene is TRBJ1-1, the V gene TRBV11-2; 7 positions agree with TRBD1. This CDR3 is built from 16 residues. CDR1 and CDR2 from the germline V gene are SGHAT and FQNNGV. J lost 1 base, V lost 5 bases, and 10 bases had no gene match. This CDR3 is CASSIPGGRSNTEAFF. The CDR3 coding sequence is TGTGCCAGCAGCATCCCAGGGGGGCGGTCGAACACTGAAGCTTTCTTT.

The V gene is TRBV5-6, the J gene TRBJ1-1; 8 bases are shared with TRBD1. V lost 5 bases and J lost 4; bases outside the gene matches: 4. Germline V gives CDR1 SGHDT, CDR2 YYEEEE. The CDR3 length is 13 residues. The CDR3 here is CASRTGGVTEAFF. DNA for the CDR3: TGTGCCAGCAGAACAGGGGGAGTCACTGAAGCTTTCTTT.

CDR3 in amino acids: CASSLGGWAGGRNTEAFF. The DNA of the CDR3 is TGCGCCAGCAGCTTGGGGGGTTGGGCAGGGGGCAGGAACACTGAAGCTTTCTTT. V gene TRBV5-1 combines with J gene TRBJ1-1; 8 nucleotides match TRBD1. The germline gives CDR1 SGHRS, CDR2 YFSETQ. The CDR3 is made up of 18 amino acids. V shed 0 bases and J 1 base; nucleotides not matched to a gene: 11.

The rearrangement joins TRBV11-2 to TRBJ2-7, with 8 bases lining up with TRBD2. Germline values: CDR1 SGHAT, CDR2 FQNNGV. This CDR3 region has 16 residues. Losses at the gene ends were 0 bases for V and 4 bases for J; bases not matched to a gene: 8. CDR3 DNA sequence: TGTGCCAGCAGCTTAGATCCCGGGGGGGAGGGTTACGAGCAGTACTTC. Protein sequence: CASSLDPGGEGYEQYF.

This chain links TRBV27 with TRBJ2-1, with a weak D call TRBD1 (6 bases). V lost 6 bases and J 1 base, leaving 16 bases between the germline ends. CDR1 MNHEY and CDR2 SMNVEV come from the germline V gene (reference sequence). The CDR3 has 16 residues. The CDR3 protein is CASRVADRSSYNEQFF. The CDR3 DNA reads TGTGCCAGCAGAGTCGCCGACAGGTCGTCCTACAATGAGCAGTTCTTC.

V usage is TRBV7-8 and J usage is TRBJ2-3; tentative D call: TRBD1 (6 bases). The germline gives CDR1 SGHVS, CDR2 FQNEAQ. There are 17 residues in the CDR3. Trimming stripped 6 bases from V and 2 bases from J, with 21 bases between. The CDR3, as DNA: TGTGCCAGCAGTTCCATGTTCGGGACATCCTACACAGATACGCAGTATTTT. Its protein is CASSSMFGTSYTDTQYF.

V is TRBV7-8 and J is TRBJ2-3; 13 nucleotides line up with TRBD2. J was trimmed by 1 base and V by 1 base; bases with no gene match: 2. This CDR3 spans 17 amino acids. Germline CDR1 is SGHVS and CDR2 is FQNEAQ. The DNA for the CDR3 is TGTGCCAGCAGCTTAGTCGGGACTAGCGGGGGCACAGATACGCAGTATTTT. Translation gives CASSLVGTSGGTDTQYF.

The CDR3 DNA is TGTGCCAGCAGCTCGGACTGGCAAGACACAGATACGCAGTATTTT. It translates to CASSSDWQDTDTQYF. This chain links TRBV7-6 with TRBJ2-3, with D perhaps TRBD2 (5 bases). CDR1 and CDR2 (germline): SGHVS, FNYEAQ. The V gene lost 4 bases and the J gene lost 2 bases, with 13 bases spanning the gap. The length of the CDR3 is 15 residues.

The chain couples TRBV6-1 to TRBJ1-1; the D is unclear. V lost 6 bases, J lost 4 bases, and 12 bases lay in between. The CDR3 is 13 residues long. Germline CDR1 MNHNS, CDR2 SASEGT. The CDR3: CASREIGGTEAFF. As DNA, the CDR3 is TGTGCCAGCAGGGAAATCGGTGGCACTGAAGCTTTCTTT.